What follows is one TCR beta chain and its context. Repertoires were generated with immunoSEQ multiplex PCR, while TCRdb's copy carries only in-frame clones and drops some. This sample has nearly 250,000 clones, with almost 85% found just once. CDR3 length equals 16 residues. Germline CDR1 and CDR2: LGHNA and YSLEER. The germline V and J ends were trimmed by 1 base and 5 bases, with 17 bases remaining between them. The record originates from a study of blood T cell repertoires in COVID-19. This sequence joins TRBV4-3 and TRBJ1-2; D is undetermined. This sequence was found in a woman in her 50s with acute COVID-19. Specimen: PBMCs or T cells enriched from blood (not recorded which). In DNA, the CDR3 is TGCGCCAGCAGCCAAGCAGCGTACATTACGAATTATGGCTACACCTTC. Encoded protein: CASSQAAYITNYGYTF.